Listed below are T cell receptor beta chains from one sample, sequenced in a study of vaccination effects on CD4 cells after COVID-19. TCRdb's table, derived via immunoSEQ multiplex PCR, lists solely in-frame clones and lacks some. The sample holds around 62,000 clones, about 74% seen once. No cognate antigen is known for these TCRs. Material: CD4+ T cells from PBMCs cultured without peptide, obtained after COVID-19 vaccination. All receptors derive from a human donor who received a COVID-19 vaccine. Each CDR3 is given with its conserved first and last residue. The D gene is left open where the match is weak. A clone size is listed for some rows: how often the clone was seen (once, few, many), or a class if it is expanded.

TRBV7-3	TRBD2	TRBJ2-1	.	CASGLAGGHEQFF	TGTGCCAGCGGACTAGCGGGGGGGCATGAGCAGTTCTTC
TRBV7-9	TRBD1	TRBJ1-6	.	CASSLTGDNSPLHF	TGTGCCAGCAGCTTAACAGGGGATAATTCACCCCTCCACTTT
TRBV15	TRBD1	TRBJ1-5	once	CATSHLTGMSNQPQHF	TGTGCCACCAGCCATCTGACAGGGATGAGCAATCAGCCCCAGCATTTT
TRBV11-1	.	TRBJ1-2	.	CASSLGVGYTF	TGTGCCAGCAGCTTAGGTGTGGGCTACACCTTC
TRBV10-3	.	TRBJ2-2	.	CATGSDRNTGELFF	TGTGCCACCGGATCGGACAGGAACACCGGGGAGCTGTTTTTT
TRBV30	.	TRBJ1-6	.	CAWSGQQLYNSPLHF	TGTGCCTGGAGTGGACAGCAACTCTATAATTCACCCCTCCACTTT
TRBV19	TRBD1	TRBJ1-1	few	CASSVPGQGPTEAFF	TGTGCCAGTAGTGTTCCGGGACAGGGACCCACTGAAGCTTTCTTT
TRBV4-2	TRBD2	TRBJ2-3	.	CASSQAGLAGGNRADTQYF	TGTGCCAGCAGCCAAGCCGGACTAGCGGGGGGGAATCGGGCAGATACGCAGTATTTT
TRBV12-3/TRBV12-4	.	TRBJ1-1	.	CASVRAEAFF	TGTGCCAGCGTAAGGGCTGAAGCTTTCTTT
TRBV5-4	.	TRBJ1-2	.	CASSRGGQEGGIYGYTF	TGTGCCAGCAGCCGCGGGGGGCAGGAAGGTGGTATCTATGGCTACACCTTC
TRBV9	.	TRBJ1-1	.	CASSVGRDTIRGGEAFF	TGTGCCAGCAGCGTAGGGCGGGACACAATTAGGGGTGGTGAAGCTTTCTTT
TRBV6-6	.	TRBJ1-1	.	CASSWQVWVARGVDTEAFF	TGTGCCAGCAGCTGGCAGGTGTGGGTTGCGCGGGGGGTTGACACTGAAGCTTTCTTT
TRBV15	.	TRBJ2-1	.	CATRLSNEQFF	TGTGCCACCAGGTTGTCGAATGAGCAGTTCTTC
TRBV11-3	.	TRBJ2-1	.	CASSPPSGAINEQFF	TGTGCCAGCAGCCCCCCTTCCGGGGCTATTAATGAGCAGTTCTTC
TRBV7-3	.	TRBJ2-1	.	CASSLTISYNEQFF	TGTGCCAGCAGCTTAACCATCTCCTACAATGAGCAGTTCTTC
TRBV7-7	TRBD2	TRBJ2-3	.	CASSQRSGGGTDTQYF	TGTGCCAGCAGCCAGAGAAGCGGGGGGGGCACAGATACGCAGTATTTT
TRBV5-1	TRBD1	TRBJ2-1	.	CASSSTQTGGFYNEQFF	TGCGCCAGCAGCTCGACTCAGACAGGGGGATTCTACAATGAGCAGTTCTTC
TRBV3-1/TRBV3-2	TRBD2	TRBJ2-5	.	CASSQDGMGGVGETQYF	TGTGCCAGCAGCCAAGACGGAATGGGAGGGGTGGGAGAGACCCAGTACTTC
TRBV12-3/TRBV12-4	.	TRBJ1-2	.	CASSLNRNYGYTF	TGTGCCAGCAGTTTAAACAGAAACTATGGCTACACCTTC
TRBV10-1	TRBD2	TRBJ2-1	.	CASSEPERGNYNEQFF	TGCGCCAGCAGTGAGCCGGAGCGGGGGAACTACAATGAGCAGTTCTTC
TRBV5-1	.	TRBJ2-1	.	CASRLGVSNEQFF	TGCGCCAGCCGATTAGGCGTCTCCAATGAGCAGTTCTTC
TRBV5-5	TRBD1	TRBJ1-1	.	CASSRQGGATEAFF	TGTGCCAGCAGCCGCCAGGGGGGCGCGACTGAAGCTTTCTTT
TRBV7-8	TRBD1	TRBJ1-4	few	CASRPDRAPTNEKLFF	TGTGCCAGCAGGCCGGACAGGGCCCCAACTAATGAAAAACTGTTTTTT
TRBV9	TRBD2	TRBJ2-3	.	CASSTLAGSSTDTQYF	TGTGCCAGCAGCACCCTAGCGGGTTCTAGCACAGATACGCAGTATTTT
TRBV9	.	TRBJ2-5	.	CASSVQGGGETQYF	TGTGCCAGCAGCGTTCAAGGGGGTGGGGAGACCCAGTACTTC
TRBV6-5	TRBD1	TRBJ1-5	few	CASSLTGDQPQHF	TGTGCCAGCAGTCTAACAGGGGACCAGCCCCAGCATTTT
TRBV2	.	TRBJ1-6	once	CASRWTEDSPLHF	TGTGCCAGCAGATGGACAGAGGATTCACCCCTCCACTTT
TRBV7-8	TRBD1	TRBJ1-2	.	CASSQIRQGYGYTF	TGTGCCAGCAGCCAGATTAGACAGGGCTATGGCTACACCTTC
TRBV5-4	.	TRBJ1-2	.	CASSGVNRDSGYTF	TGTGCCAGCAGCGGTGTAAACAGGGATAGTGGCTACACCTTC
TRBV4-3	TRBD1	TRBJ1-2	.	CASSQDIGDRYGYTF	TGCGCCAGCAGCCAAGATATTGGGGACAGATATGGCTACACCTTC
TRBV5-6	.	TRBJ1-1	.	CASSEQWNTEAFF	TGTGCCAGCAGCGAACAGTGGAACACTGAAGCTTTCTTT
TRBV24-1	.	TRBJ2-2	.	CATSFGGNTGELFF	TGTGCCACCAGTTTTGGGGGAAACACCGGGGAGCTGTTTTTT
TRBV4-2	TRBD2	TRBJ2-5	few	CASSRTSGGAFGETQYF	TGTGCCAGCAGCCGCACTAGCGGGGGGGCCTTCGGAGAGACCCAGTACTTC
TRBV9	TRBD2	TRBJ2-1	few	CASSVEASGGALYNEQFF	TGTGCCAGCAGCGTAGAGGCTAGCGGGGGGGCCCTATACAATGAGCAGTTCTTC
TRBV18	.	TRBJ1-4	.	CASSPATGAGEKLFF	TGTGCCAGCTCACCCGCGACCGGGGCGGGGGAAAAACTGTTTTTT
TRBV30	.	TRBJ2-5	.	CAWTSGGQQETQYF	TGTGCCTGGACGAGCGGGGGACAGCAAGAGACCCAGTACTTC
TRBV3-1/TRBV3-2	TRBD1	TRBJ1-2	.	CASSPGGQSYGYTF	TGTGCCAGCAGCCCTGGGGGACAGTCCTATGGCTACACCTTC
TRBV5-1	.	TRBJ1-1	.	CASSVDPAFGDTEAFF	TGCGCCAGCAGCGTGGACCCGGCATTCGGGGACACTGAAGCTTTCTTT
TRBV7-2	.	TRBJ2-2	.	CASSWAGGELFF	TGTGCCAGCAGTTGGGCGGGCGGGGAGCTGTTTTTT
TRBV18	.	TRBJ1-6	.	CASSPQFLGFNSPLHF	TGTGCCAGCTCACCACAGTTTTTGGGTTTCAATTCACCCCTCCACTTT
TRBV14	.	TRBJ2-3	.	CASSPGADTQYF	TGTGCCAGCAGCCCGGGGGCAGATACGCAGTATTTT
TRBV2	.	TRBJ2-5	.	CASLNRQWGARETQYF	TGTGCCAGCCTCAATCGGCAATGGGGGGCTCGGGAGACCCAGTACTTC
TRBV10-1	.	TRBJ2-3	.	CASSEPGEGTDTQYF	TGCGCCAGCAGTGAGCCAGGAGAGGGAACAGATACGCAGTATTTT
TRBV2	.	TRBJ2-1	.	CASSELAGYNEQFF	TGTGCCAGTTCAGAGCTAGCTGGCTACAATGAGCAGTTCTTC
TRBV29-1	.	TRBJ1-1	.	CSFRVRGTEAFF	TGCAGCTTCAGGGTTAGGGGCACTGAAGCTTTCTTT
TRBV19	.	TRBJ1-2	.	CASSIGRDPYGYTF	TGTGCCAGTAGTATAGGGAGGGACCCATATGGCTACACCTTC
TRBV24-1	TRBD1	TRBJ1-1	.	CATSDPRTGNTEAFF	TGTGCCACCAGTGACCCAAGGACAGGGAACACTGAAGCTTTCTTT
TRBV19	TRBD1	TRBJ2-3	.	CASSSWTGAKPDTQYF	TGTGCCAGTAGTTCCTGGACAGGGGCCAAACCAGATACGCAGTATTTT
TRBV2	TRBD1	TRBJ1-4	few	CASSKNKQGGNEKLFF	TGTGCCAGCAGTAAGAACAAACAGGGGGGTAATGAAAAACTGTTTTTT
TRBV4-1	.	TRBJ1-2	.	CASSQDLTFGSYYGYTF	TGCGCCAGCAGCCAAGATCTGACTTTTGGGAGTTACTATGGCTACACCTTC